Following are 28 T cell receptor beta chains from one sample sequenced in a study of blood T cell repertoires in COVID-19. This table comes from immunoSEQ multiplex PCR, and its TCRdb copy is limited to in-frame clones, with some not included. The data hold about 240,000 clones, with about 86% observed a single time. What was sequenced was PBMCs or T cells enriched from blood (not recorded which). The receptor set was obtained from a woman in her 40s with acute COVID-19.

This clone was recorded once. The V call is TRBV9, the J call TRBJ1-2; the match to TRBD1 covers 10 bases. V shed 4 bases, J shed 1 base, and the junction held 7 bases outside the gene matches. The CDR3 loop spans 16 amino acids. Germline V CDR1 and CDR2: SGDLS, YYNGEE. The CDR3 loop is CASSPGQGSGNYGYTF. CDR3 nucleotides: TGTGCCAGCAGCCCGGGACAGGGGAGTGGTAACTATGGCTACACCTTC.

The chain joins TRBV30 to TRBJ2-2, with a possible D match to TRBD2 (6 bases). Germline assignment: CDR1 GTSNPN and CDR2 SVGIG (reference sequence). The CDR3 length is 14 residues. V shed 5 bases and J shed 7 bases, with 17 bases lying between them. This chain's CDR3 is CAWGRRERSGELFF. In DNA form, the CDR3 reads TGTGCCTGGGGCAGGAGGGAGAGGAGCGGGGAGCTGTTTTTT.

Written as DNA, the CDR3 is TGTGCCGGGACATTAGCGGGAGGGCCTGACAATGAGCAGTTCTTC. Translated, it gives CAGTLAGGPDNEQFF. V and J are TRBV30 and TRBJ2-1, with 11 bases fitting TRBD2. Germline CDR1 GTSNPN, CDR2 SVGIG (reference sequence). CDR3 length: 15 residues. Losses at the gene ends were 8 bases for V and 5 bases for J; bases not matched to a gene: 11.

The rearrangement links TRBV5-4 to TRBJ2-7; D possibly corresponds to TRBD2 (6 bases). V was pared by 4 bases and J by 6 bases, with 23 bases between. CDR1 SGHNT and CDR2 YYREEE come from the germline V gene (reference sequence). The CDR3 consists of 16 residues. DNA of the CDR3: TGTGCCAGCAGCATCCGGGACTTCACGCGCGTCGGCGAGCAGTACTTC. It encodes CASSIRDFTRVGEQYF.

The chain recombines TRBV7-3 with TRBJ2-3, with a tentative D call TRBD1 (6 bases). The CDR3 length is 15 residues. Germline lookup yields CDR1 SGHTA and CDR2 FQGTGA. Between the trimmed V and J ends, which lost 5 bases and 3 bases, there was a span of 15 bases. The DNA for the CDR3 is TGTGCCAGCAGCGTTTTAGGGGGAAGGACAGATACGCAGTATTTT. It is translated as CASSVLGGRTDTQYF.

This chain links TRBV9 with TRBJ1-6; D unclear. Germline CDR1 SGDLS, CDR2 YYNGEE. CDR3 length: 17 amino acids. The V gene lost 0 bases and the J gene lost 6 bases, with 16 bases spanning the gap. CDR3 protein: CASSVDTDSVLNSPLHF. The DNA for the CDR3 is TGTGCCAGCAGCGTAGATACCGACTCGGTCCTTAATTCACCCCTCCACTTT.

The chain links TRBV19 to TRBJ1-2, with TRBD1 matching 10 bases. With 10 bases clipped from V and 8 bases from J, the junction kept 13 bases outside the gene matches. The CDR3 loop spans 14 amino acids. Germline V gives CDR1 LNHDA, CDR2 SQIVND (reference sequence). Here the CDR3 DNA reads TGTGCCACCTTAACTCCGGGACAGGGGAGCGGCTACACCTTC. As protein: CATLTPGQGSGYTF.

The V and J genes are TRBV7-6 and TRBJ2-7, with 7 bases identical to TRBD2. The length of the CDR3 is 15 residues. CDR1 and CDR2 (germline): SGHVS, FNYEAQ. Unmatched junction bases numbered 12, after V lost 1 base and J lost 9 bases. This CDR3 is CASSLEPSGPNGQYF. CDR3 sequence (DNA): TGTGCCAGCAGCTTAGAGCCTAGCGGACCCAACGGGCAGTACTTC. Drawing the rest from reference TRBV7-6 and TRBJ2-7, the complete variable domain is GAGVSQSPRYKVTKRGQDVALRCDPISGHVSLYWYRQALGQGPEFLTYFNYEAQQDKSGLPNDRFSAERPEGSISTLTIQRTEQRDSAMYRCASSLEPSGPNGQYFGPGTRLTVT.

In its sample, this clone was seen a few times. This chain joins TRBV4-1 and TRBJ2-2; 11 bases align to TRBD2. The CDR3 has 18 residues. V gave up 3 bases and J gave up 0 bases; unmatched junction bases: 6. CDR1 and CDR2 from the germline V gene are MGHRA and YSYEKL. The CDR3 here is CASSQTSSGRANTGELFF. CDR3 DNA sequence: TGCGCCAGCAGCCAGACAAGTAGCGGGAGGGCGAACACCGGGGAGCTGTTTTTT.

The chain links TRBV11-2 to TRBJ2-6; a possible D gene is TRBD1 (7 bases). CDR1 is SGHAT, CDR2 FQNNGV, per germline. V was shortened by 5 bases and J by 2 bases, with 13 bases between the two germline ends. The CDR3 extends over 16 amino acids. The CDR3 region is CASSPDREAGANVLTF. The DNA for the CDR3 is TGTGCCAGCAGCCCCGACAGGGAGGCTGGGGCCAACGTCCTGACTTTC.

A few counts support this clone. Distinct nucleotide sequences in the sample also encode this CDR3. This chain joins TRBV5-5 and TRBJ1-3; D is uncertain. V was pared by 0 bases and J by 0 bases, with 4 bases between. The CDR3 spans 14 residues. Germline lookup yields CDR1 SGHKS and CDR2 YYEKEE (reference sequence). The CDR3 region has the DNA TGTGCCAGCAGCTTGGACAGCTCTGGAAACACCATATATTTT. Amino acid sequence: CASSLDSSGNTIYF.

The chain has TRBV6-5 and TRBJ2-1, with 8 bases identical to TRBD2. The CDR3 contains 14 residues. Germline V gene sequence: CDR1 MNHEY, CDR2 SVGAGI. Losses at the gene ends were 7 bases for V and 7 bases for J; bases not matched to a gene: 9. In DNA form, the CDR3 reads TGTGCCAGCACGGTACGGGAGGGCCTTAATGAGCAGTTCTTC. Amino acid sequence: CASTVREGLNEQFF.

The J gene is TRBJ1-1, the V gene TRBV7-2, with D uncertain. CDR1 and CDR2 (germline): SGHTA, FQGNSA. The CDR3 consists of 13 residues. Trimming shortened V by 3 bases and J by 1 base, and 6 bases separated the two germline ends. This CDR3 is CASSFIENTEAFF. The CDR3 nucleotides read TGTGCCAGCAGCTTTATAGAGAACACTGAAGCTTTCTTT.

This clone was observed a few times. This sequence joins TRBV7-8 and TRBJ2-5; 11 bases fit TRBD2. CDR3 length: 16 residues. Germline V gives CDR1 SGHVS, CDR2 FQNEAQ. The V segment lost 1 base and the J segment 5 bases; nucleotides outside the gene matches: 6. The CDR3 DNA reads TGTGCCAGCAGCTTAGTTGTAGCGGGAGGGGGGGAGACCCAGTACTTC. Its translation: CASSLVVAGGGETQYF.

This clone is a singleton in its sample. CDR3 amino acids: CASSDSERAGGPGEQFF. In DNA, the CDR3 is TGTGCCAGCAGCGACTCTGAGCGAGCGGGAGGGCCGGGTGAGCAGTTCTTC. The chain combines TRBV11-3 with TRBJ2-1; TRBD2 aligns across 10 bases. V lost 5 bases, J lost 9 bases, and 16 bases stayed unmatched. The CDR3 sequence is 17 residues long. Germline CDR1 is SGHNT and CDR2 is YENEEA.

DNA of the CDR3: TGTGCCAGTAGTATAGGGGGACAGGGCTATCAGCCCCAGCATTTT. Its translation is CASSIGGQGYQPQHF. J is TRBJ1-5 and V is TRBV19, with 9 bases that match TRBD1. CDR1 and CDR2 (germline): LNHDA, SQIVND (reference sequence). The CDR3 has 15 residues. The V gene end was trimmed by 1 base and the J gene end by 5 bases; junction bases not matched to a gene: 3.

The rearrangement links TRBV19 to TRBJ1-5; no definite D call. Germline V gene data show CDR1 as LNHDA and CDR2 as SQIVND (reference sequence). V was pared by 6 bases and J by 4 bases, with 10 bases between. This CDR3 contains 13 residues. CDR3 sequence (DNA): TGTGCCAGTAGAGGGCGCGGGAATCAGCCCCAGCATTTT. Translating gives CASRGRGNQPQHF.

This clone was picked up a small number of times. The CDR3 DNA reads TGTGCCAGCAGCTTGGGCCGCACAGATACGCAGTATTTT. Amino acid sequence: CASSLGRTDTQYF. V gene TRBV7-3 combines with J gene TRBJ2-3; D not certain. There are 13 residues in the CDR3. Germline-derived CDR1 and CDR2 are SGHTA and FQGTGA. The V gene lost 3 bases and the J gene lost 1 base, with 5 bases spanning the gap.

The V gene is TRBV5-1, the J gene TRBJ1-2, with D possibly being TRBD1 (5 bases). Looked up from germline, CDR1 is SGHRS and CDR2 is YFSETQ. This CDR3 is 14 amino acids long. Trimming removed 4 bases at V and 3 bases at J, with 13 bases between. The CDR3: CASSLVGGDYGYTF. DNA of the CDR3: TGCGCCAGCAGCCTGGTAGGAGGGGACTATGGCTACACCTTC.

This chain connects TRBV3-1 (or the pseudogene TRBV3-2) to TRBJ2-7; tentative D call: TRBD2 (6 bases). The CDR3 extends over 14 amino acids. CDR1 LGHDT and CDR2 YNNKEL come from the germline V gene (reference sequence). V dropped 1 base and J dropped 3 bases, with 10 bases sitting between them. CDR3 DNA sequence: TGTGCCAGCAGCCAAGGACTAGTACTCTACGAGCAGTACTTC. Protein sequence: CASSQGLVLYEQYF.

This chain joins TRBV5-1 and TRBJ1-2; D is unresolved. The CDR3 has 13 residues. The ends were cut back, 1 base at V and 7 bases at J, with 11 bases in the middle. Germline lookup yields CDR1 SGHRS and CDR2 YFSETQ. The chain's CDR3 is CASSLSSGSGYTF. The CDR3 nucleotides are TGCGCCAGCAGCTTGAGCTCAGGCTCTGGCTACACCTTC.

The V and J genes are TRBV7-8 and TRBJ1-2, with D uncertain. This CDR3 is 12 amino acids long. V was clipped by 4 bases and J by 6 bases, with 9 bases between them. Looked up from germline, CDR1 is SGHVS and CDR2 is FQNEAQ. CDR3 DNA sequence: TGTGCCAGCAGCTCTTATTCCGATGGCTACACCTTC. It is translated as CASSSYSDGYTF.

The genes are TRBV24-1 and TRBJ1-5; 9 bases map to TRBD1. This CDR3 region has 16 residues. From germline, CDR1 is KGHDR and CDR2 SFDVKD. With V trimmed by 2 bases and J by 5 bases, 6 bases remained unmatched. CDR3 in amino acids: CATSDSRDRDDQPQHF. In DNA, the CDR3 is TGTGCCACCAGTGATTCTAGGGACAGGGACGATCAGCCCCAGCATTTT.

A word on this clone: Relative to the germline gene, one junction end is altered; a read error may explain this. The V gene is TRBV7-7, the J gene TRBJ1-2; perhaps TRBD1 as D (6 bases). The CDR3 loop spans 15 amino acids. Germline values: CDR1 SSHAT, CDR2 FNYEAQ (reference sequence). The CDR3 DNA follows: TGTGCTAGCAGCTTAGTGGACAGCTCTAACTATGGCTACACCTTC. Translated: CASSLVDSSNYGYTF.

This clone has just one count. CDR3 nucleotide sequence: TGTGCCACCAGTGATCGGGGCGGGGGCGAGACCCAGTACTTC. Translated, it gives CATSDRGGGETQYF. This chain joins TRBV24-1 and TRBJ2-5, with D tentatively TRBD2 (7 bases). Deletions cut 3 bases from V and 5 bases from J, with 12 bases between. The CDR3 runs to 14 residues. Germline V gives CDR1 KGHDR, CDR2 SFDVKD.

The V call is TRBV10-2, the J call TRBJ1-6, with 7 positions matching TRBD1. CDR3 length: 14 amino acids. V lost 7 bases and J lost 6; bases outside the gene matches: 6. Germline CDR1 reads WSHSY; CDR2 reads SAAADI. CDR3 sequence reads: CASNSDRINSPLHF. CDR3 nucleotides: TGCGCCAGCAATTCGGACAGGATTAATTCACCCCTCCACTTT.

V usage is TRBV5-4 and J usage is TRBJ2-7; D may be TRBD2 (5 bases). CDR3 length equals 15 residues. Trimming removed 0 bases at V and 3 bases at J, with 13 bases between. From germline, CDR1 is SGHNT and CDR2 YYREEE (reference sequence). This CDR3 reads CASSLGQFGGYEQYF. CDR3 sequence (DNA): TGTGCCAGCAGCTTGGGGCAGTTCGGAGGCTACGAGCAGTACTTC.

CDR3 in DNA: TGTGCCAGCAGCGTAGTTCAGGGAGGGAGTGGCTACACCTTC. Its translation: CASSVVQGGSGYTF. The rearrangement joins TRBV9 to TRBJ1-2; the D gene is possibly TRBD1 (5 bases). Trimming pared 0 bases from V and 7 bases from J, leaving 13 bases between. The CDR3 spans 14 residues. CDR1 SGDLS and CDR2 YYNGEE come from the germline V gene.